This TCR beta chain derives from a study of blood T cell repertoires in COVID-19. About the study: Sample material is recorded as cDNA or gDNA derived from T cells, B-cell-depleted T cells, or PBMCs.

CDR3 length: 10 residues. Trimming removed 3 bases from V and 9 bases from J, with 6 bases in between. Per the germline V gene, CDR1 is DFQATT and CDR2 is SNEGSKA (reference sequence). Under the authors' procedure: Estimates of nucleated cell counts were drawn from the amplification of reference gene primers. Profiled with immunoSEQ multiplex PCR; TCRdb holds only in-frame clones, not every one. The V and J calls and clone size were taken over from that table, and D and trimming were inferred from the DNA. Of about 120,000 clones listed, 80% were seen once; the top ten hold 16%. Sequencing was performed on peripheral blood. The sequence derives from a man aged 55 to 70 with active or convalescent COVID-19. The V call is TRBV20-1, the J call TRBJ1-5; no firm D call. Written as DNA, the CDR3 is TGCAGTGCTAGTCGGGGGCCCCAGCATTTT. The encoded protein is CSASRGPQHF.